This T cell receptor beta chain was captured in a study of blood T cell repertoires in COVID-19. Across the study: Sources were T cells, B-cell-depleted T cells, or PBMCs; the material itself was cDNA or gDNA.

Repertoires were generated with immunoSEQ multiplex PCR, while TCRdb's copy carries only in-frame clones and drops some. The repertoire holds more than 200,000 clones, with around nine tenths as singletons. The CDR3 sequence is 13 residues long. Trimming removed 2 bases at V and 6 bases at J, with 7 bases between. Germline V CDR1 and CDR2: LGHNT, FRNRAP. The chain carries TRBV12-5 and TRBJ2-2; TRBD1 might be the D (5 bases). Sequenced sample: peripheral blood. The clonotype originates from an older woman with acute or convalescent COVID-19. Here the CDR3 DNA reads TGTGCTAGTGGTTTGAAAGGGGCCGGGGAGCTGTTTTTT. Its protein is CASGLKGAGELFF.